The TCR beta chain under discussion was sequenced for a study of control samples from healthy donors and cancer patients. This clone was seen just once. There are 16 residues in the CDR3. The germline V gene has CDR1 SGHNT and CDR2 YENEEA. The V end was cut by 1 base, the J end by 0 bases, with 10 bases between. TCRdb's table, derived via immunoSEQ multiplex PCR, lists solely in-frame clones and lacks some. The sample includes under 85,000 clones, roughly nine tenths of them seen just once. The clonotype was recovered from a man aged 55-75 years with colorectal cancer. The chain couples TRBV11-3 to TRBJ1-5; D is undetermined. Sequenced material: PBMCs. CDR3 region: CASSLVGRNSNQPQHF. The CDR3 nucleotides read TGTGCCAGCAGCTTAGTCGGTAGAAATAGCAATCAGCCCCAGCATTTT.